Listed here is a single T cell receptor beta chain. The record originates from a study of cytomegalovirus exposure and HLA in healthy donors. Study as a whole: An early release of data contained approximately 85 million unique TCRs, which came from HLA-typed donors.

Both 60 Vbeta primers and 13 Jbeta primers went into the PCR. Measured with immunoSEQ multiplex PCR; TCRdb has only the in-frame clones, and not every one. The sample carries 100,000 or so clones, more than 60% recorded once. The CDR3 has 13 amino acids. Losses at the gene ends were 0 bases for V and 5 bases for J; bases not matched to a gene: 0. Germline V gene data show CDR1 as LGHNA and CDR2 as YSLEER. Sample: PBMCs. The sequence derives from a woman between 40 and 50 years old in good health and CMV-seropositive. The V gene is TRBV4-3, the J gene TRBJ2-5, with 7 bases matching TRBD2. The CDR3 DNA follows: TGCGCCAGCAGCCAAGATAGCGGGGAGACCCAGTACTTC. Its protein is CASSQDSGETQYF.